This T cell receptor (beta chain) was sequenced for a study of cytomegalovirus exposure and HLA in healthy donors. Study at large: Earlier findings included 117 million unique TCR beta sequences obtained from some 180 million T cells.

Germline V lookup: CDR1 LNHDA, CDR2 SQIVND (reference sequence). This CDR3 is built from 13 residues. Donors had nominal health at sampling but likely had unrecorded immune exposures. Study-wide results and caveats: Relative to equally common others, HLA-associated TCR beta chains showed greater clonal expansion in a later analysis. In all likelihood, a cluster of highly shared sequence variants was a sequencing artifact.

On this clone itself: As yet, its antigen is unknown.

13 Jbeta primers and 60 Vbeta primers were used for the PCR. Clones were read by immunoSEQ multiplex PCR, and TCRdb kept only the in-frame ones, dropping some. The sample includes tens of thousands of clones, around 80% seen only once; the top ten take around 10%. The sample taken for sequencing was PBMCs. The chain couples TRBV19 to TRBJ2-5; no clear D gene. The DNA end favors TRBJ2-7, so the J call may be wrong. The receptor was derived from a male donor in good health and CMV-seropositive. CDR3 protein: CASSSVRSYEQYF. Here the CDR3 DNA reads TGTGCCAGTAGTTCGGTCCGCTCCTACGAGCAGTACTTC.